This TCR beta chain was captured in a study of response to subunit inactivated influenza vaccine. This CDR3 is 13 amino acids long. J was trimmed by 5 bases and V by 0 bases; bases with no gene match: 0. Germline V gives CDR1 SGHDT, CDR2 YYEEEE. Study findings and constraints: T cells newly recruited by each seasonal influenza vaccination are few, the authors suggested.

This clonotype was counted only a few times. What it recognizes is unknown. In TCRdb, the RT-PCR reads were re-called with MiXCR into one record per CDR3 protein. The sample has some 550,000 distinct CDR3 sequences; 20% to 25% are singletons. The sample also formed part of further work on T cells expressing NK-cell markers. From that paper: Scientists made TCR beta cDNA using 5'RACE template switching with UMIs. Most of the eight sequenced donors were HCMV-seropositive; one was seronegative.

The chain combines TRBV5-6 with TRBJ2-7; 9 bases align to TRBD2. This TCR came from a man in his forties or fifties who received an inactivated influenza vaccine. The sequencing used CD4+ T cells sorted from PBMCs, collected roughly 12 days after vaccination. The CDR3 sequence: CASSLASGDEQYF. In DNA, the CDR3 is TGTGCCAGCAGCTTGGCTAGCGGGGACGAGCAGTACTTC.